This T cell receptor beta chain appears in the sequencing data of a study of blood T cells in healthy people across ages. This CDR3 has 17 residues. V was clipped by 5 bases and J by 2 bases; unmatched bases: 11. The germline gives CDR1 SGHTA, CDR2 FQGNSA. The authors extracted at least 5 micrograms of total RNA per sample. A sample-barcoded 5' primer and a J-beta primer mix were used in a second PCR of about 7 to 12 cycles. TCRdb reprocessed the 5' RACE reads via MiXCR and lists one record per CDR3 protein. The sample has about 1.4 million distinct CDR3 sequences, around 55% seen once. Regarding this clonotype: Its specificity is not known.

Study-wide findings and caveats: Naive T cell percentage showed a strong correlation with the diversity of TCR beta. Donor CMV status, an unknown factor, possibly confounded changes in expanded clonotypes. It was the long-lived donors that had more naive CD4+ cells and higher diversity than aged donors.

Sequenced sample: blood. The receptor's source is a man younger than 30 in good health. The J gene is TRBJ2-5, the V gene TRBV7-2; 10 nucleotides line up with TRBD1. Here the CDR3 DNA reads TGTGCCAGCAGCCCTCAATCAGACAGGGGGCCTCAAGAGACCCAGTACTTC. It codes for CASSPQSDRGPQETQYF.